Only one count was recorded for the clone carrying this T cell receptor (beta chain). Other DNA sequences in this specimen translate into the identical CDR3. The sample comes from a study of blood T cell repertoires in COVID-19. The CDR3 covers 18 residues. Germline CDR1 and CDR2: LGHDT and YNNKEL (reference sequence). Trimming took 1 base from V and 1 from J; bases not matched to a gene: 13. Sequencing used immunoSEQ multiplex PCR; TCRdb keeps in-frame clones, though not all of them. The data contain some 200,000 clones, approximately 87% of them singletons. This receptor was identified in a woman aged 70-85 years with COVID-19, enrolled during active disease. The specimen was peripheral blood. The V call is TRBV3-1 (or the pseudogene TRBV3-2), the J call TRBJ2-7; 7 bases agree with TRBD2. Here the CDR3 DNA reads TGTGCCAGCAGCCAAGGCCTCGCAACGGCTAGCGGTTCCTACGAGCAGTACTTC. It codes for CASSQGLATASGSYEQYF.